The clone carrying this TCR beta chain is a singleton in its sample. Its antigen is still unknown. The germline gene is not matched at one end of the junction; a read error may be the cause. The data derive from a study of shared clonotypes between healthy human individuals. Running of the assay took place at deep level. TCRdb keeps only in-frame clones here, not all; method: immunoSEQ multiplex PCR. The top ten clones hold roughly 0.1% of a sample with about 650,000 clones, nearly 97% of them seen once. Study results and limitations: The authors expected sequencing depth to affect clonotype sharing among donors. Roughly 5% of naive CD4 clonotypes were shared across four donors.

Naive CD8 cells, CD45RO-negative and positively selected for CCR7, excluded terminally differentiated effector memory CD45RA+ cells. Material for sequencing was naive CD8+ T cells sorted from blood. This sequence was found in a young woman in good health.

Here the CDR3 reads CAMGHGAYTGELFF. CDR3 bases: TGCGCCATGGGGCATGGGGCCTACACCGGGGAGCTGTTTTTT. The rearrangement uses TRBV6-1 and TRBJ2-2; D may be TRBD1 (5 bases). The CDR3 has 14 amino acids. The germline gives CDR1 MNHNS, CDR2 SASEGT.